The rows below give T cell receptor beta chains drawn from one sample of a study of blood T cells in healthy people across ages. TCRdb reprocessed the 5' RACE reads via MiXCR and lists one record per CDR3 protein. This sample carries more than 550,000 distinct CDR3 sequences, over 20% of them seen once, and the ten largest clones take under 25%. Source material: blood. The receptors originated from a man between 65 and 80 years old in good health. CDR3s include the opening cysteine and the closing phenylalanine or tryptophan. A D gene is named only where the DNA matches it firmly. Not all rows give a size; the values are once, few, many and, for expanded clones, a class.

j_call v_call clone_size d_call cdr3_aa cdr3_nt
TRBJ1-1 TRBV24-1 - TRBD1 CATSATQGLNTEAFF TGTGCCACCAGTGCCACACAGGGGTTGAACACTGAAGCTTTCTTT
TRBJ2-5 TRBV7-9 - - CASSLEVSGAREFF TGTGCCAGCAGCTTAGAAGTTTCAGGGGCTAGAGAATTCTTC
TRBJ2-1 TRBV9 few TRBD2 CASSVVAGVGTVSYNEQFF TGTGCCAGCAGCGTAGTAGCGGGAGTCGGCACAGTATCCTACAATGAGCAGTTCTTC
TRBJ2-1 TRBV18 - - CASSRVRGDEQFF TGTGCCAGCTCACGGGTCAGGGGCGATGAGCAGTTCTTC
TRBJ2-7 TRBV6-2/TRBV6-3 few - CASSRLDGTYEQYF TGTGCCAGCAGTCGCTTGGACGGAACCTACGAGCAGTACTTC
TRBJ2-1 TRBV6-2/TRBV6-3 - TRBD2 CASSTLLFGTSGGARNEQFF TGTGCCAGCAGTACCCTATTATTCGGGACTAGCGGGGGGGCGAGGAATGAGCAGTTCTTC
TRBJ2-7 TRBV5-1 few TRBD1 CASSFGQEVYEQYF TGCGCCAGCAGCTTTGGACAGGAAGTCTACGAGCAGTACTTC
TRBJ2-5 TRBV24-1 few TRBD1 CATSDLKTGEQETQYF TGTGCCACCAGTGATTTGAAGACAGGGGAACAAGAGACCCAGTACTTC
TRBJ1-2 TRBV29-1 - - CSVEGGREGGYTF TGCAGCGTTGAGGGAGGCAGGGAGGGAGGCTACACCTTC
TRBJ2-1 TRBV20-1 - TRBD2 CSARDPLAGGLYEQFF TGCAGTGCTAGAGACCCACTAGCGGGGGGGCTTTATGAGCAGTTCTTC
TRBJ1-4 TRBV7-2 few - CASSLGRDGLEKLFF TGTGCCAGCAGCTTAGGCAGGGATGGGTTAGAAAAACTGTTTTTT
TRBJ1-6 TRBV5-1 few - CASSLEGQNNSPLHF TGCGCCAGCAGCTTGGAAGGACAGAATAATTCACCCCTCCACTTT
TRBJ2-3 TRBV12-3/TRBV12-4 - - CAGSGGGARTDTQYF TGTGCCGGATCCGGTGGGGGGGCCAGGACAGATACGCAGTATTTT
TRBJ2-4 TRBV3-1 - - CASSQGRGDGTKNIQYF TGTGCCAGCAGCCAAGGAAGAGGGGATGGGACCAAAAACATTCAGTACTTC
TRBJ1-6 TRBV13 - - CASSLSRYNSPLHF TGTGCCAGCAGCTTGAGCCGCTATAATTCACCCCTCCACTTT
TRBJ2-7 TRBV5-6 few TRBD2 CASSFDIRGEYEQYF TGTGCCAGCAGCTTCGATATACGGGGGGAATACGAGCAGTACTTC
TRBJ2-3 TRBV4-1 few - CASSGSEARGARNTQYF TGCGCCAGCAGCGGTTCTGAGGCGAGGGGGGCGAGGAATACGCAGTATTTT
TRBJ2-3 TRBV6-5 few - CASSYPLAGTGKSTDTQYF TGTGCCAGCAGTTACCCGCTAGCCGGAACAGGGAAAAGCACAGATACGCAGTATTTT
TRBJ2-3 TRBV10-2 - - CASRDELGTTSTDTQYF TGCGCCAGCAGGGACGAACTGGGGACAACTAGCACAGATACGCAGTATTTT
TRBJ2-1 TRBV9 few - CASSVESWGDEQFF TGTGCCAGCAGCGTAGAATCATGGGGGGATGAGCAGTTCTTC
TRBJ1-1 TRBV28 - - CASMTLPKGTEAFF TGTGCCAGCATGACCCTACCGAAGGGCACTGAAGCTTTCTTT
TRBJ2-5 TRBV5-1 - - CASSMGPAGTQYF TGCGCCAGCAGTATGGGCCCTGCGGGGACCCAGTACTTC
TRBJ2-5 TRBV5-1 - - CASSVIYGLQETQYF TGCGCCAGCAGCGTAATTTACGGATTACAAGAGACCCAGTACTTC
TRBJ1-1 TRBV12-3/TRBV12-4 - - CASSRDGQRAFF TGTGCCAGCAGCCGCGATGGGCAAAGGGCTTTCTTT
TRBJ2-3 TRBV20-1 few - CSATQATDTQYF TGCAGTGCTACCCAGGCCACAGATACGCAGTATTTT
TRBJ2-3 TRBV12-3/TRBV12-4 few TRBD2 CASSLALIASGSTDTQYF TGTGCCAGCAGTTTAGCGCTAATCGCTAGCGGGAGCACAGATACGCAGTATTTT